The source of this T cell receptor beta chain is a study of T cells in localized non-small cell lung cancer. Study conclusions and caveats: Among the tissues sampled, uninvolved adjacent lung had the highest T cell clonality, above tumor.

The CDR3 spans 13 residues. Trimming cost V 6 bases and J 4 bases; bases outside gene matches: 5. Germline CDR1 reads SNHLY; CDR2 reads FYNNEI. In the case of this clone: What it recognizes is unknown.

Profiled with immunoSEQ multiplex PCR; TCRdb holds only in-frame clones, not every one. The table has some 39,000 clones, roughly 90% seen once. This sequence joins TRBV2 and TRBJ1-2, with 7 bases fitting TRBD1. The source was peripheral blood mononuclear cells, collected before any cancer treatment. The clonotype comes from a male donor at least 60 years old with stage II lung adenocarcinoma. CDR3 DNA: TGTGCCAGCAGGGAGGGACAGCCCTATGGCTACACCTTC. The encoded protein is CASREGQPYGYTF.